Detailed here is one TCR beta chain. The entry originates in a study of OX40 agonist ivuxolimab in advanced cancers. V was pared by 3 bases and J by 2 bases, with 14 bases between. Germline CDR1 MNHNS, CDR2 SASEGT. This CDR3 is built from 16 residues. Assay used: immunoSEQ multiplex PCR; TCRdb lists only in-frame clones, some missing. The table has about 61,000 clones, 92% seen once. This clonotype was obtained from an adult with an advanced solid tumor such as melanoma, head and neck, liver or kidney cancer. The chain is built from TRBV6-1 and TRBJ1-3; D is unclear. This material consisted of CD4+ or CD8+ T cells sorted from blood, taken in a trial of the OX40 agonist ivuxolimab. In DNA form, the CDR3 reads TGTGCCAGCAGTGAGTACACCTGGACGACTGGAAACACCATATATTTT. Protein: CASSEYTWTTGNTIYF.